This T cell receptor (beta chain) was sequenced for a study of CD8+ T cells in alopecia areata (dated by TCRdb to 2017 to 2018). About the investigation overall: Treated patients were enrolled in an open-label pilot trial of oral tofacitinib, 5 to 10 mg twice daily, for moderate-to-severe alopecia areata. Tofacitinib was administered for 6 to 18 months, and 6 months of follow-up off drug were then conducted to assess delayed response and recurrence. The study used high-throughput TCRbeta sequencing to examine T cell clonal expansion in alopecia areata, in both the C3H/HeJ mouse model and human patients. Scalp tissue and sorted CD4+ and CD8+ peripheral blood T cells from patchy and totalis/universalis alopecia areata patients and from healthy controls were covered by human TCRbeta sequencing. Biopsies were taken from tofacitinib-treated patients at baseline and at 4 and 24 weeks of treatment, and a later scalp biopsy was taken in several of the tofacitinib-treated patients. Clonality in the scalp was compared among normal scalp (n=4), patchy alopecia areata scalp (n=8), and alopecia totalis/universalis scalp (n=8). RNA was obtained with the PAXgene miRNA kit for fixed scalp, the miRNeasy kit for PBMCs, and the RNeasy kit for mouse skin. TCRbeta CDR3 regions were amplified by immunoSEQ multiplex PCR with 35 Vbeta forward and 13 Jbeta reverse primers.

The protocol used for the library was the immunoSEQ multiplex PCR assay. To provide template for TCR sequencing, every sample had RNA extracted and reverse transcribed into cDNA. SuperScript III was used to make first-strand cDNA, primed with a 2:1 mix of oligo-dT and random hexamers. Amplification bias was assessed with a synthetic immune receptor repertoire, and residual bias was removed computationally. In the authors' own workflow: Raw reads were preprocessed to remove errors, and CDR3 was defined by IMGT conventions from the conserved cysteine to phenylalanine. Clonality was computed as 1 minus the Shannon entropy, with the entropy normalized by log2 of the number of productive unique TCRs. CD4 or CD8 identity of scalp clones was inferred by cross-referencing scalp TCRbeta sequences with sorted blood CD4 and CD8 repertoires. TCRdb obtained this table from immuneACCESS and retained in-frame rearrangements with V and J assigned. These tables miss some clones; where compared with another copy, unresolved V genes account for less than half of the shortfall, and the remainder is unexplained. For V, J and clone size, that table is used; D and trimming come from the DNA. The sample includes 140,000 to 150,000 clones, with around 47% observed a single time. Of the sample, approximately 7% falls within the top ten clones.

The cysteine opens and the phenylalanine closes a CDR3 of 12 amino acids. Kept here is only the CDR3 DNA, which spans 36 bases and is read in frame from base 1. The junction shows trimming of 1 base on V and 5 bases on J, plus 2 bases between the germline ends. The germline V gene encodes CDR1 SGHAT and CDR2 FQNNGV. Peripheral blood and lesional scalp punch biopsies were obtained from patients with alopecia areata. PBMCs were separated by density centrifugation and stained for CD3, CD4 and CD8, after which CD4+ and CD8+ T cells were sorted on a FACSAria. As to this clone: Its antigen has not been determined. Base quality data are lacking; no much larger clone is found one base away.

Results the study describes overall, beyond this receptor: TCR sequences shared between patients were less clear than in mice, possibly partly because of HLA diversity in the patient population. Unlike mouse skin, which is dominated by gammadelta T cells, normal human skin has resident alphabeta T cells that are also sequenced, and this complicates analysis of the scalp TCR repertoire. Lesional scalp, especially in alopecia totalis/universalis, showed higher clonality and more expanded CD8+ clones than normal scalp, suggesting antigenic drive.

Material for sequencing was CD4+ T cells sorted from blood. The TCR originated in a human donor with alopecia areata. The chain employs TRBV11-2 and TRBJ2-2; the D gene identity is not certain. For the CDR3, the sequence is CASSLVTGELFF. The DNA is TGTGCCAGCAGCTTAGTAACCGGGGAGCTGTTTTTT.